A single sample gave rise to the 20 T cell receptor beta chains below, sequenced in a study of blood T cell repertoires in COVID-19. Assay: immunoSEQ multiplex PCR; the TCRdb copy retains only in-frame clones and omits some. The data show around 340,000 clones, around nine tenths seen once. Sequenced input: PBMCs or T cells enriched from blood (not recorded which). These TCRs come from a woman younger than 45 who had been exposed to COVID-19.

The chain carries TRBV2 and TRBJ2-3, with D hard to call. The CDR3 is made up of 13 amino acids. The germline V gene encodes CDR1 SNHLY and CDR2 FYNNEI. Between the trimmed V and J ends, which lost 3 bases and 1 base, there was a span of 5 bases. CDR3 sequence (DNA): TGTGCCAGCAGTGAGCAGGGCACAGATACGCAGTATTTT. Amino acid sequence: CASSEQGTDTQYF.

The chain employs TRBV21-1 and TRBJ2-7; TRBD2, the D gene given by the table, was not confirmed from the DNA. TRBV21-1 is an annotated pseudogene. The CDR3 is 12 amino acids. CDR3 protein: CLSVGGMYEQYF. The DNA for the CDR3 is TGCCTATCGGTGGGGGGGATGTACGAGCAGTACTTC.

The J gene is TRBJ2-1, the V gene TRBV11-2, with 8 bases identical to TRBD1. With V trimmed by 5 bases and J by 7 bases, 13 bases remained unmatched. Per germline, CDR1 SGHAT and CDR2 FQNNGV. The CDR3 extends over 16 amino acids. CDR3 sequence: CASSPRTGSLRNEQFF. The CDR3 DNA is TGTGCCAGCAGCCCGCGGACAGGGTCCCTTAGGAATGAGCAGTTCTTC.

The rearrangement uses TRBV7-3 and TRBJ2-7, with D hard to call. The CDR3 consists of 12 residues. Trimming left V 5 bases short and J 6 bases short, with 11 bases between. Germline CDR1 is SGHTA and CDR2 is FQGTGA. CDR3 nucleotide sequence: TGTGCCAGCAGCCTAGACCCTTCCGAGCAGTACTTC. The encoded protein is CASSLDPSEQYF.

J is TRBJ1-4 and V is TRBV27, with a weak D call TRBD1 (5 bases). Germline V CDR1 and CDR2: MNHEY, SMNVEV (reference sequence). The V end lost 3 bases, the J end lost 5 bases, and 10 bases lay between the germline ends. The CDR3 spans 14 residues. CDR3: CASSFRAKNEKLFF. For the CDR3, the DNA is TGTGCCAGCAGTTTCAGGGCGAAGAATGAAAAACTGTTTTTT.

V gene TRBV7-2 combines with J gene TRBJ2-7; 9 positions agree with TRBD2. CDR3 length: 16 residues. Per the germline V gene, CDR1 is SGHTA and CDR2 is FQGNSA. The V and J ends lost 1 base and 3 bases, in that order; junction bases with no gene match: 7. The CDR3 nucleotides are TGTGCCAGCAGCTTAGGTGGGGTAGCGGGGGTCTACGAGCAGTACTTC. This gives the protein CASSLGGVAGVYEQYF.

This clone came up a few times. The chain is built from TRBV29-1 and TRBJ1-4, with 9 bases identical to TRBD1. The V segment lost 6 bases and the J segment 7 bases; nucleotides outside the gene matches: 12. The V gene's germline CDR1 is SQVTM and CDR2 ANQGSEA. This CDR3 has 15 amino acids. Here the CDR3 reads CSVLPSDRGSEKLFF. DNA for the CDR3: TGCAGCGTCCTACCCTCGGACAGGGGCAGTGAAAAACTGTTTTTT.

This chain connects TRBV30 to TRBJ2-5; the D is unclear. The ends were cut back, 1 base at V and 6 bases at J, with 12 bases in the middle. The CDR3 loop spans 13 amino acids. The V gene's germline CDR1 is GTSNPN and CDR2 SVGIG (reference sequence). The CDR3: CAWSDPRPKTQYF. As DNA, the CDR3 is TGTGCCTGGAGTGATCCCAGGCCGAAGACCCAGTACTTC.

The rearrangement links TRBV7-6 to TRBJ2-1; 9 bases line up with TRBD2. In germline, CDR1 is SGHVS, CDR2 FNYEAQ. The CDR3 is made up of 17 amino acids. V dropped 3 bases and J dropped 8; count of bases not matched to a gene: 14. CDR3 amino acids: CASSLGMTSGVIYEQFF. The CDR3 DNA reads TGTGCCAGCAGCTTGGGGATGACTAGCGGAGTGATTTATGAGCAGTTCTTC.

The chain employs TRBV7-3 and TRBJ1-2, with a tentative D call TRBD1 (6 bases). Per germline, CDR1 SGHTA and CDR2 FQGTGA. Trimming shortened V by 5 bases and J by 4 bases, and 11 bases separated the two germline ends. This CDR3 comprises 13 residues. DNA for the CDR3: TGTGCCAGCAGCCCCGGGACACCCTATGGCTACACCTTC. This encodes CASSPGTPYGYTF.

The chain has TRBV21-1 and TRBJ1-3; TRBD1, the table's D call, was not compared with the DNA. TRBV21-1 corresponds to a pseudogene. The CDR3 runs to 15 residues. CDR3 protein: CASSSHKGAGNTIYF. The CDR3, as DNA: TGTGCCAGCAGCTCCCACAAAGGGGCTGGAAACACCATATATTTT.

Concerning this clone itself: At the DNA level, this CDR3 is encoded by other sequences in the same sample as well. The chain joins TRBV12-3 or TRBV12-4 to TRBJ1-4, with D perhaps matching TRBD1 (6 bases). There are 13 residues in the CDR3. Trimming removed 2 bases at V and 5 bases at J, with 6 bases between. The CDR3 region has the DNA TGTGCCAGCAGTTTAAGGGGGAATGAAAAACTGTTTTTT. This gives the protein CASSLRGNEKLFF.

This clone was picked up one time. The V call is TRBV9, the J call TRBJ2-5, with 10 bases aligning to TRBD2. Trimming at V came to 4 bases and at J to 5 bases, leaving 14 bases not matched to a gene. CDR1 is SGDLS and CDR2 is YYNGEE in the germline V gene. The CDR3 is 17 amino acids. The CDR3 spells CASSPTSAGLASETQYF. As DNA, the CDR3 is TGTGCCAGCAGCCCGACGAGCGCGGGACTAGCGTCTGAGACCCAGTACTTC.

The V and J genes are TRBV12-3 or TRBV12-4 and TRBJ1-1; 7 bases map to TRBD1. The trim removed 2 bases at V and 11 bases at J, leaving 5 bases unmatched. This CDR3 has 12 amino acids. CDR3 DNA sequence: TGTGCCAGCAGTTTAAAGGGGGCGAGGGCTTTCTTT. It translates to CASSLKGARAFF.

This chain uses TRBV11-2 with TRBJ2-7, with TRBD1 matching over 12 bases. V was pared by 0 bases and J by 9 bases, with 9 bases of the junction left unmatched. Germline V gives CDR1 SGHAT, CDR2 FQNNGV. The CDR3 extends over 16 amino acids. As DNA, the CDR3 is TGTGCCAGCAGCTTAGATTTCGGGACAGGGGGCATGGGGCAGTACTTC. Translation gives CASSLDFGTGGMGQYF. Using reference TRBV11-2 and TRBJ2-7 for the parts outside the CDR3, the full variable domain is EAGVAQSPRYKIIEKRQSVAFWCNPISGHATLYWYQQILGQGPKLLIQFQNNGVVDDSQLPKDRFSAERLKGVDSTLKIQPAKLEDSAVYLCASSLDFGTGGMGQYFGPGTRLTVT.

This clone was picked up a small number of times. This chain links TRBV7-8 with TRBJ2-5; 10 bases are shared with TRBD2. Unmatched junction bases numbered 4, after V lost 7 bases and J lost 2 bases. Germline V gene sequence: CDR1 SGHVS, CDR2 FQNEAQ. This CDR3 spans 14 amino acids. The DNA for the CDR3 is TGTGCCAGCACAAAACTAGCGGGGCAAGAGACCCAGTACTTC. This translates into CASTKLAGQETQYF.

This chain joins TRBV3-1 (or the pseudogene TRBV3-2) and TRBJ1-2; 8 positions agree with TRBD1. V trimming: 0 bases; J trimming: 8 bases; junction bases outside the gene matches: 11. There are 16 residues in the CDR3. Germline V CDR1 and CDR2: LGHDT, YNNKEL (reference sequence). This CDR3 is CASSQDIKDRGWGYTF. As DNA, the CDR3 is TGTGCCAGCAGCCAAGACATCAAAGACAGGGGATGGGGCTACACCTTC.

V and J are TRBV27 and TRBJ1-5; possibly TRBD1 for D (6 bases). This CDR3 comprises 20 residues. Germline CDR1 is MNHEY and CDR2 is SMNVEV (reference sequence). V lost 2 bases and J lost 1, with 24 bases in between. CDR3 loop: CASSLRGGAATLVSNQPQHF. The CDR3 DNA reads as TGTGCCAGCAGTTTAAGGGGGGGGGCAGCGACGCTGGTGAGCAATCAGCCCCAGCATTTT.

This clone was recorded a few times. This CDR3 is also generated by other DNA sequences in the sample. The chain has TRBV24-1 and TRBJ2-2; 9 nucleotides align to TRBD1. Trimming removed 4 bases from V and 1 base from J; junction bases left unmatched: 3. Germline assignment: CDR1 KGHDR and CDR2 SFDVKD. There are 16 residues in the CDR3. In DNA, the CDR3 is TGTGCCACCAGTGACCCGGGACAGGGGAACACCGGGGAGCTGTTTTTT. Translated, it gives CATSDPGQGNTGELFF.

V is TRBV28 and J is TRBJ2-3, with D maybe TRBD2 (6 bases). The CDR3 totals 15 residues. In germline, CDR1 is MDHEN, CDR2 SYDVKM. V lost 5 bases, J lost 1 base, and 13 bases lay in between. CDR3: CASSPPGLRTDTQYF. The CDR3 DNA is TGTGCCAGCAGTCCACCGGGACTTCGCACAGATACGCAGTATTTT.